This entry is about one T cell receptor (beta chain). Assay: immunoSEQ multiplex PCR; the TCRdb copy retains only in-frame clones and omits some. The table has 110,000 to 150,000 clones, about 89% seen once. The data stem from a study of control samples from healthy donors and cancer patients. The receptor comes from a man aged 18 to 35 in good health. The sequenced material came from blood.

CDR3 protein: CASSLRRVGYGYTF. The CDR3 region has the DNA TGTGCCAGCAGCTTACGCAGGGTGGGCTATGGCTACACCTTC. The chain joins TRBV7-9 to TRBJ1-2; D perhaps matches TRBD1 (5 bases). Between the trimmed V and J ends, which lost 2 bases and 4 bases, there was a span of 11 bases. CDR1 and CDR2 from the germline V gene are SEHNR and FQNEAQ (reference sequence). This CDR3 region has 14 residues.